One sample yielded the 23 T cell receptor beta chains listed below, sequenced in a study of OX40 agonist ivuxolimab in advanced cancers. TCRdb's table, derived via immunoSEQ multiplex PCR, lists solely in-frame clones and lacks some. The sample consists of roughly 93,000 clones, roughly 89% of them appearing once. Sample: CD4+ or CD8+ T cells sorted from blood, taken in a trial of the OX40 agonist ivuxolimab. These receptors were obtained from an adult with an advanced solid tumor such as melanoma, head and neck, liver or kidney cancer.

The rearrangement uses TRBV19 and TRBJ2-4; D remains unclear. V lost 8 bases and J 5 bases, leaving 13 bases between the germline ends. Germline V CDR1 and CDR2: LNHDA, SQIVND (reference sequence). This CDR3 region has 13 residues. CDR3 bases: TGTGCCAGTCGGCGCATCCCCCAAAACATTCAGTACTTC. Protein sequence: CASRRIPQNIQYF. The whole variable domain, remainder taken from reference TRBV19 and TRBJ2-4, is DGGITQSPKYLFRKEGQNVTLSCEQNLNHDAMYWYRQDPGQGLRLIYYSQIVNDFQKGDIAEGYSVSREKKESFPLTVTSAQKNPTAFYLCASRRIPQNIQYFGAGTRLSVL.

The chain couples TRBV10-3 to TRBJ2-4; no definite D call. From germline, CDR1 is ENHRY and CDR2 SYGVKD. The CDR3 sequence is 12 residues long. The ends were cut back, 3 bases at V and 8 bases at J, with 8 bases in the middle. The DNA of the CDR3 is TGTGCCATCAGTGATCGCCGAGACATTCAGTACTTC. Translation gives CAISDRRDIQYF.

The chain has TRBV30 and TRBJ2-5; D gene ambiguous. This CDR3 contains 12 residues. Trimming removed 0 bases at V and 7 bases at J, with 9 bases between. Germline CDR1 GTSNPN, CDR2 SVGIG (reference sequence). CDR3 sequence: CAWSVMPATQYF. CDR3 sequence (DNA): TGTGCCTGGAGTGTCATGCCAGCGACCCAGTACTTC.

This chain joins TRBV4-2 and TRBJ2-7; 9 bases match TRBD1. The CDR3 sequence is 18 residues long. The J segment lost 2 bases and the V segment lost 4 bases, leaving 15 bases of the junction unmatched. Germline V gives CDR1 LGHNA, CDR2 YNFKEQ. The CDR3 is CASSPDRGAPEFTYEQYF. The CDR3 coding sequence is TGTGCCAGCAGCCCCGACAGGGGGGCTCCCGAATTTACCTACGAGCAGTACTTC.

The chain joins TRBV28 to TRBJ1-2, with a weak D call TRBD1 (6 bases). The V end was cut by 2 bases, the J end by 3 bases, with 10 bases between. Germline V gene lookup returns CDR1 MDHEN and CDR2 SYDVKM. CDR3 length: 14 amino acids. The CDR3 reads CASSLQGFDYGYTF. The CDR3 nucleotides are TGTGCCAGCAGTTTACAGGGGTTCGACTATGGCTACACCTTC.

The gene calls are TRBV5-1 and TRBJ2-4; TRBD2 might be the D (6 bases). CDR3 length: 15 amino acids. The V end lost 0 bases, the J end lost 4 bases, and 11 bases lay between the germline ends. Per germline, CDR1 SGHRS and CDR2 YFSETQ. In DNA, the CDR3 is TGCGCCAGCAGCTTGGGGGAGGCGGGTAAAAACATTCAGTACTTC. Its protein product is CASSLGEAGKNIQYF.

The V and J genes are TRBV30 and TRBJ2-6, with TRBD1 identical over 9 bases. The germline V gene has CDR1 GTSNPN and CDR2 SVGIG (reference sequence). CDR3 length: 17 residues. With V trimmed by 1 base and J by 0 bases, 4 bases remained unmatched. In DNA form, the CDR3 reads TGTGCCTGGAGTGGGACAGGGGCCGACTCTGGGGCCAACGTCCTGACTTTC. As protein: CAWSGTGADSGANVLTF.

V usage is TRBV7-2 and J usage is TRBJ2-3, with unresolved D. The CDR3 totals 16 residues. Trimming removed 5 bases at V and 0 bases at J, with 15 bases between. Germline loops: CDR1 SGHTA, CDR2 FQGNSA. The CDR3 nucleotides are TGTGCCAGCAGCCTACAGTTTGGGCTCAGCACAGATACGCAGTATTTT. Protein: CASSLQFGLSTDTQYF.

V and J are TRBV5-1 and TRBJ2-3, with D unclear. Trimming took 3 bases from V and 2 from J, leaving 10 bases between them. The CDR3 runs 14 residues. Germline CDR1 reads SGHRS; CDR2 reads YFSETQ. The CDR3 DNA follows: TGCGCCAGCAGCTCCGGGTCTAACACAGATACGCAGTATTTT. Amino acids: CASSSGSNTDTQYF.

J is TRBJ2-7 and V is TRBV5-1; TRBD1 matches at 9 bases. The CDR3 consists of 14 residues. CDR1 SGHRS and CDR2 YFSETQ come from the germline V gene. With 5 bases clipped from V and 2 bases from J, the junction kept 5 bases outside the gene matches. The CDR3 coding sequence is TGCGCCAGCAGTCGACAGGGGGTCCCCTACGAGCAGTACTTC. It is translated as CASSRQGVPYEQYF. The full variable domain, in which reference TRBV5-1 and TRBJ2-7 provide the parts outside the CDR3, is KAGVTQTPRYLIKTRGQQVTLSCSPISGHRSVSWYQQTPGQGLQFLFEYFSETQRNKGNFPGRFSGRQFSNSRSEMNVSTLELGDSALYLCASSRQGVPYEQYFGPGTRLTVT.

The J gene is TRBJ2-3, the V gene TRBV7-2, with TRBD2 matching 7 bases. Germline trimming cut 5 bases from V and 4 bases from J; bases unmatched to any gene: 15. The germline CDR1 and CDR2 sequences are SGHTA and FQGNSA. The CDR3 has 17 amino acids. Written as DNA, the CDR3 is TGTGCCAGCAGCCAAGGGGTCGGCGGGAGAGGGGCAGATACGCAGTATTTT. Protein product: CASSQGVGGRGADTQYF.

This clone appeared a few times. The CDR3 coding sequence is TGTGCCTGTGGAAGGGGTCCCACTGAAGCTTTCTTT. Residues: CACGRGPTEAFF. The rearrangement uses TRBV30 and TRBJ1-1; tentative D call: TRBD1 (5 bases). The V gene's germline CDR1 is GTSNPN and CDR2 SVGIG (reference sequence). The CDR3 loop spans 12 amino acids. V lost 6 bases, J lost 4 bases, and 12 bases lay in between.

The chain is built from TRBV9 and TRBJ2-7; maybe TRBD2 (6 bases). The CDR3 runs to 16 residues. Trimming shortened V by 2 bases and J by 2 bases, and 17 bases separated the two germline ends. CDR1 is SGDLS, CDR2 YYNGEE, per germline. CDR3: CASSVPPGRPPYEQYF. The CDR3 nucleotides read TGTGCCAGCAGCGTTCCCCCGGGGAGGCCACCCTACGAGCAGTACTTC. The full variable domain, with the rest looked up from reference TRBV9 and TRBJ2-7, is DSGVTQTPKHLITATGQRVTLRCSPRSGDLSVYWYQQSLDQGLQFLIQYYNGEERAKGNILERFSAQQFPDLHSELNLSSLELGDSALYFCASSVPPGRPPYEQYFGPGTRLTVT.

The CDR3 loop is CASSLVASTDTQYF. The CDR3 DNA sequence: TGTGCCAGCAGCTTAGTCGCGAGCACAGATACGCAGTATTTT. The rearrangement joins TRBV7-9 to TRBJ2-3, with D unclear. The CDR3 loop spans 14 amino acids. Per germline, CDR1 SEHNR and CDR2 FQNEAQ (reference sequence). V gave up 1 base and J gave up 0 bases, with 5 bases separating them.

V gene TRBV30 combines with J gene TRBJ2-1; 13 nucleotides align to TRBD2. V dropped 1 base and J dropped 9; count of bases not matched to a gene: 6. CDR3 length: 15 amino acids. Germline CDR1 reads GTSNPN; CDR2 reads SVGIG (reference sequence). The CDR3 coding sequence is TGTGCCTGGAGTGCCGGACTAGCGGGAGTAATTGAGCAGTTCTTC. Its protein is CAWSAGLAGVIEQFF.

This rearrangement joins TRBV19 to TRBJ2-2, with D possibly matching TRBD1 (6 bases). Germline values: CDR1 LNHDA, CDR2 SQIVND (reference sequence). Trimming removed 4 bases from V and 7 bases from J, with 13 bases in between. CDR3 length: 14 amino acids. CDR3 bases: TGTGCCAGTAGTAGCAGGGGCGCGGGCGGGGAGCTGTTTTTT. Its protein product is CASSSRGAGGELFF.

The J gene is TRBJ2-1, the V gene TRBV7-2; a weak D match, TRBD2 (6 bases). The germline V and J ends were trimmed by 5 bases and 0 bases, with 20 bases remaining between them. CDR3 length: 18 amino acids. The germline V gene has CDR1 SGHTA and CDR2 FQGNSA. CDR3 in DNA: TGTGCCAGCAGCCTTTTGCGGGATCCAATCTACTCCTACAATGAGCAGTTCTTC. Translated, it gives CASSLLRDPIYSYNEQFF.

The chain is built from TRBV10-2 and TRBJ2-7; 10 positions match TRBD1. CDR3 length equals 15 residues. Germline loops: CDR1 WSHSY, CDR2 SAAADI. V dropped 4 bases and J dropped 5; count of bases not matched to a gene: 8. The CDR3 protein is CASSGGDRGSHEQYF. The CDR3 DNA follows: TGCGCCAGCAGTGGGGGGGACAGGGGAAGTCACGAGCAGTACTTC.

A few counts support this clone. The chain couples TRBV11-2 to TRBJ1-1, with D tentatively TRBD1 (5 bases). The CDR3 is 15 residues long. The ends were cut back, 6 bases at V and 1 base at J, with 15 bases in the middle. Germline V gene lookup returns CDR1 SGHAT and CDR2 FQNNGV. In DNA form, the CDR3 reads TGTGCCAGCAGACGGGACGGCGGGCGGAACACTGAAGCTTTCTTT. Protein: CASRRDGGRNTEAFF.

CDR3 sequence reads: CASSVGVVHEQYF. The CDR3 DNA is TGTGCCAGCAGCGTAGGGGTGGTCCACGAGCAGTACTTC. The V call is TRBV9, the J call TRBJ2-7, with D unclear. Deletions cut 0 bases from V and 5 bases from J, with 9 bases between. Germline V lookup: CDR1 SGDLS, CDR2 YYNGEE. This CDR3 contains 13 residues.

V is TRBV5-1 and J is TRBJ1-1, with TRBD1 matching over 7 bases. The V gene end was trimmed by 0 bases and the J gene end by 0 bases; junction bases not matched to a gene: 5. The CDR3 length is 16 residues. Germline V gene lookup returns CDR1 SGHRS and CDR2 YFSETQ. Here the CDR3 reads CASSLEGGWMNTEAFF. Here the CDR3 DNA reads TGCGCCAGCAGCTTGGAAGGGGGCTGGATGAACACTGAAGCTTTCTTT.

This clone turned up a few times. J is TRBJ1-2 and V is TRBV30; no reliable D call. V gave up 2 bases and J gave up 1 base, with 8 bases separating them. This CDR3 has 13 residues. Germline V lookup: CDR1 GTSNPN, CDR2 SVGIG (reference sequence). The CDR3 spells CAWSPQSNYGYTF. Written as DNA, the CDR3 is TGTGCCTGGAGTCCACAGAGTAACTATGGCTACACCTTC.

The J gene is TRBJ1-3, the V gene TRBV7-2; TRBD1 matches at 9 bases. This CDR3 is 18 amino acids long. After removal of 1 base from V and 3 bases from J, the junction contained 10 bases not matched to a gene. Germline-derived CDR1 and CDR2 are SGHTA and FQGNSA. This chain's CDR3 is CASSLGSQGAYGGNTIYF. The CDR3 nucleotides read TGTGCCAGCAGCTTAGGCTCACAGGGGGCATACGGTGGAAACACCATATATTTT.